Reported below is one TCR beta chain. The protocol was immunoSEQ multiplex PCR, while the TCRdb copy is restricted to in-frame clones and leaves out a portion. The sample has about 480,000 clones, less than 90% seen once. This sample was taken from a study of blood T cell repertoires in COVID-19. CDR3 length: 15 residues. Germline loops: CDR1 SNHLY, CDR2 FYNNEI. V shed 4 bases, J shed 0 bases, and the junction held 5 bases outside the gene matches. The sample consisted of PBMCs or T cells enriched from blood (not recorded which). The chain combines TRBV2 with TRBJ1-1; 7 bases agree with TRBD1. The receptor was derived from a woman aged 60-75 years who had recovered from COVID-19. The CDR3 DNA is TGTGCCAGCAGTGCACGACAGGGATTGAACACTGAAGCTTTCTTT. This sequence encodes CASSARQGLNTEAFF.